The sequence of this TCR beta chain was determined in a study of sequential checkpoint blockade in melanoma. Treatment noted: randomized to nivolumab then ipilimumab (arm A) or the reverse (arm B). DNA-damaging chemotherapy had not been given to any patient beforehand. Live CD3+CD8+ CD19− CD56− cells were sorted from PBMCs. Only in-frame clones appear in the TCRdb table, and some are missing; sequencing was by immunoSEQ multiplex PCR. This table holds over 9,500 clones, approximately 63% found once. CDR1 MGHRA and CDR2 YSYEKL come from the germline V gene. Trimming removed 8 bases from V and 4 bases from J, with 14 bases in between. The CDR3 length is 13 residues.

This clonotype was sampled from a human donor with melanoma. This sample comprised CD8+ T cells sorted from blood (inferred from file names), obtained from a patient given nivolumab and ipilimumab in sequence. This chain connects TRBV4-1 to TRBJ1-1; no clear D. CDR3 region: CASGPNDSTEAFF. CDR3 DNA sequence: TGCGCCAGCGGCCCCAACGATAGCACTGAAGCTTTCTTT.